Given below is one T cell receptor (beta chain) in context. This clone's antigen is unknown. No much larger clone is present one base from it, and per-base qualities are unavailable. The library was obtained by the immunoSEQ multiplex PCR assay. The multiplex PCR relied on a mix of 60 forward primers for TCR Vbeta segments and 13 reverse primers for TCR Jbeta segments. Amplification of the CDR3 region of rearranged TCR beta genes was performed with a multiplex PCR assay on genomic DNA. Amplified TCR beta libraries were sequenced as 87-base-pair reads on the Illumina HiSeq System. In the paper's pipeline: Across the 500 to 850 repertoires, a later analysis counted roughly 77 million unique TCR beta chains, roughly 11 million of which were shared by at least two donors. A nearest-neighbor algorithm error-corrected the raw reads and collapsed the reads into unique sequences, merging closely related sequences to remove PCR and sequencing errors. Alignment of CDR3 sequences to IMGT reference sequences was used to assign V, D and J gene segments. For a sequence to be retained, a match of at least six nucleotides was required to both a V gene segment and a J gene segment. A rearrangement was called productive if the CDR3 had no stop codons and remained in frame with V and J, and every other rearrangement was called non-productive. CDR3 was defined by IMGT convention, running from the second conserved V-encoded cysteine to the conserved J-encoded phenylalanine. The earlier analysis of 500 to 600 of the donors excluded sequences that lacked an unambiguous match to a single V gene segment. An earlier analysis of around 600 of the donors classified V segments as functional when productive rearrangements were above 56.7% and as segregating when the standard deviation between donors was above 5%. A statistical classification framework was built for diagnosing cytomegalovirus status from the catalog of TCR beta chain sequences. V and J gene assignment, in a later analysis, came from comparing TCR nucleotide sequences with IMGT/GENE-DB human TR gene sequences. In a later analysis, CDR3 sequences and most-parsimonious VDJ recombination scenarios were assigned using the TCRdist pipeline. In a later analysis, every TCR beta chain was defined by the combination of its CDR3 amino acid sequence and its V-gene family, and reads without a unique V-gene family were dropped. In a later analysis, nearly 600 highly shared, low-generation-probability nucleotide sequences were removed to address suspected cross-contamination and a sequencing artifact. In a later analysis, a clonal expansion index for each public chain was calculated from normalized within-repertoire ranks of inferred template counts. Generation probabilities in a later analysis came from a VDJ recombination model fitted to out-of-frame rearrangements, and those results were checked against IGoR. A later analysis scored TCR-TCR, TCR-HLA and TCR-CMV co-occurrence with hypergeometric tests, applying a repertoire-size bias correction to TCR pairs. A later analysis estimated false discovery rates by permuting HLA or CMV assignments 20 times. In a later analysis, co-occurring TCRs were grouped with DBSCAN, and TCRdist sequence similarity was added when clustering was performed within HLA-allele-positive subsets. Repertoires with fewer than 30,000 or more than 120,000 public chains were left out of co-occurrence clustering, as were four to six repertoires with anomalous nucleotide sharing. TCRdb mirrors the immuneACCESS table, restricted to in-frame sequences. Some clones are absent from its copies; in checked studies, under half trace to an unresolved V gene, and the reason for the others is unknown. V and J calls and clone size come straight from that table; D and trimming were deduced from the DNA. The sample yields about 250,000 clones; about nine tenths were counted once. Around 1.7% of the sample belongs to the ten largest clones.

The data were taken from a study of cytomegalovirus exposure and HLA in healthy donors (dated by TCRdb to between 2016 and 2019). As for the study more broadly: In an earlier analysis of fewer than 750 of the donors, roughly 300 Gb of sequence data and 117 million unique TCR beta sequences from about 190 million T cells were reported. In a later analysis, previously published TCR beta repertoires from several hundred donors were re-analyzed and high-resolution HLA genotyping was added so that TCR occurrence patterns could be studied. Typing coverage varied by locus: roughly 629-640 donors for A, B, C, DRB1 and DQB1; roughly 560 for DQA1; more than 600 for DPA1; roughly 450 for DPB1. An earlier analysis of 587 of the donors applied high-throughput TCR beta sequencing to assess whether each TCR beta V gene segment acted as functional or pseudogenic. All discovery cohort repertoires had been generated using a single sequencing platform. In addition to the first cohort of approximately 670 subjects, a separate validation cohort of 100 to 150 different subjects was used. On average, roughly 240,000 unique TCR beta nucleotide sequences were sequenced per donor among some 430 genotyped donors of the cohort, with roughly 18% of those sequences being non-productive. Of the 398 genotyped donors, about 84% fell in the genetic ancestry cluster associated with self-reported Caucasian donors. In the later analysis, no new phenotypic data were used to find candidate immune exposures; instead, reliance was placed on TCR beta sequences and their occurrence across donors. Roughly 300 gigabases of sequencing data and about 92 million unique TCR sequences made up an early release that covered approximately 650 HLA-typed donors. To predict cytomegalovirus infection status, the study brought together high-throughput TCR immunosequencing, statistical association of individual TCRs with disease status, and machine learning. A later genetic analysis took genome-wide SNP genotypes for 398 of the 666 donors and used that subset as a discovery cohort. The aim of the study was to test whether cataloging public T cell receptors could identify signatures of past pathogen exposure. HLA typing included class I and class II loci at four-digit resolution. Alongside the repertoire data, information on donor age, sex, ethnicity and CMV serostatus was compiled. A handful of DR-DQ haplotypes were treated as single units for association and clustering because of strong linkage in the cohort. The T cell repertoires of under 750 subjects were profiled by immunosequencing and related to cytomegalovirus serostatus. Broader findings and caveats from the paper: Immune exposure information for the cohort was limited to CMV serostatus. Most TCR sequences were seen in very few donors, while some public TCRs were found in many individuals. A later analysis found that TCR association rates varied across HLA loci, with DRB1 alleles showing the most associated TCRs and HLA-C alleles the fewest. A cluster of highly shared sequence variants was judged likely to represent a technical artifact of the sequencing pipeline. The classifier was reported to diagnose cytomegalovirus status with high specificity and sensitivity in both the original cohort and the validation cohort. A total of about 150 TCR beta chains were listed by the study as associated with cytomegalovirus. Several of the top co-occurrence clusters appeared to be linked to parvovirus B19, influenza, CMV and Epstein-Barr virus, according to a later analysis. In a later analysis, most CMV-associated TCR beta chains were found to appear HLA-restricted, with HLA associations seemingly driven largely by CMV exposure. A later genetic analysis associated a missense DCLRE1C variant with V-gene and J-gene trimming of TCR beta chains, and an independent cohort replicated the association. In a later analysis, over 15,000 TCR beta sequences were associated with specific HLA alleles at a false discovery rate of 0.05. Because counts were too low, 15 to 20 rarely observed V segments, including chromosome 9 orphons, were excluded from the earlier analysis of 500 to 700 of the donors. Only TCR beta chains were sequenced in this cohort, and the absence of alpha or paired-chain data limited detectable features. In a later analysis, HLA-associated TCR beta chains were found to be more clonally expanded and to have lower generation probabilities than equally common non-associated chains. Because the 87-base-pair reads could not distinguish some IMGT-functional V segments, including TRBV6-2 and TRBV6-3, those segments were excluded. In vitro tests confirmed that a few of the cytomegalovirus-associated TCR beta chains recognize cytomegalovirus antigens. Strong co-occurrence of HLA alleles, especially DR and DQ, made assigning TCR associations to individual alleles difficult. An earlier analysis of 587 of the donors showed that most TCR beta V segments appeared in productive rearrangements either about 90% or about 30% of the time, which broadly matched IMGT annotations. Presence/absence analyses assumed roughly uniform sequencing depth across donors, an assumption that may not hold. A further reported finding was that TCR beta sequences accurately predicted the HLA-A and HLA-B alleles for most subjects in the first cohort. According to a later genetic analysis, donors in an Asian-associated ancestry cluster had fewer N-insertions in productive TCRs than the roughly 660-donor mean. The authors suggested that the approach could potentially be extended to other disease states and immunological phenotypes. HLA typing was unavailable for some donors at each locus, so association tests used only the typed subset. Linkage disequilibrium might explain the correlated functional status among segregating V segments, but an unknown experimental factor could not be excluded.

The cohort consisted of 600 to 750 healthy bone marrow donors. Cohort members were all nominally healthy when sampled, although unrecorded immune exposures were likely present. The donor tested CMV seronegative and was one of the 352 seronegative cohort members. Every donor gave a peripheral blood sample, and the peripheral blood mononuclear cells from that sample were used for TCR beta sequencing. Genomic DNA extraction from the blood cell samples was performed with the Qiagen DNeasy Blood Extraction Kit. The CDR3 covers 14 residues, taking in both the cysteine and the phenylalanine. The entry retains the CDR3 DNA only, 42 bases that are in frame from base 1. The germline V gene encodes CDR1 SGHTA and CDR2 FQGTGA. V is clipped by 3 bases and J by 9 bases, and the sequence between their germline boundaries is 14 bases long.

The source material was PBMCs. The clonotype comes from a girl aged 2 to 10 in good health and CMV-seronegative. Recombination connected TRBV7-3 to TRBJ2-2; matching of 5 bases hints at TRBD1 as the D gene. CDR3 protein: CASSLQGGNRELFF. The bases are TGTGCCAGCAGCTTGCAGGGTGGGAACCGGGAGCTGTTTTTT.